A single sample is the source of the 15 T cell receptor beta chains below, sequenced in a study of blood T cells in healthy people across ages. Together with a sample-barcoded 5' primer, a J-beta primer mix was included in a second PCR lasting roughly 6 to 12 cycles. TCRdb called the 5' RACE reads again in MiXCR, with one record for every CDR3 protein. The data contain around 1.5 million distinct CDR3 sequences, roughly 32% of them singletons. Sequenced input: blood. The source is a woman under 40 in good health.

The chain carries TRBV15 and TRBJ1-4, with TRBD1 as a possible D gene (5 bases). CDR1 and CDR2 from the germline V gene are LNHNV and YYDKDF (reference sequence). The germline V and J ends were trimmed by 5 bases and 3 bases, with 16 bases remaining between them. This CDR3 comprises 16 residues. In DNA form, the CDR3 reads TGTGCCACCAGCGACAGTCTCCGGGGGGCTAATGAAAAACTGTTTTTT. Translating it yields CATSDSLRGANEKLFF.

The V and J genes are TRBV5-1 and TRBJ2-7; 7 bases align to TRBD1. The CDR3 consists of 14 residues. V shed 4 bases, J shed 6 bases, and the junction held 10 bases outside the gene matches. Germline loops: CDR1 SGHRS, CDR2 YFSETQ. CDR3 loop: CASSARQGPREQYF. CDR3 nucleotides: TGCGCCAGCAGCGCTCGACAGGGCCCTCGCGAGCAGTACTTC.

This clonotype was observed a few times. V is TRBV9 and J is TRBJ1-2, with 8 bases identical to TRBD1. V lost 0 bases to trimming and J lost 3 bases; unmatched junction nucleotides: 4. Germline CDR1 and CDR2: SGDLS and YYNGEE. The CDR3 contains 15 residues. CDR3 in amino acids: CASSVGPDRDYGYTF. The CDR3 nucleotides are TGTGCCAGCAGCGTAGGGCCGGACAGGGACTATGGCTACACCTTC. Full variable domain (rest looked up from reference TRBV9 and TRBJ1-2): DSGVTQTPKHLITATGQRVTLRCSPRSGDLSVYWYQQSLDQGLQFLIQYYNGEERAKGNILERFSAQQFPDLHSELNLSSLELGDSALYFCASSVGPDRDYGYTFGSGTRLTVV.

This clonotype was seen a handful of times. V usage is TRBV12-3 or TRBV12-4 and J usage is TRBJ1-1; 9 bases are shared with TRBD1. CDR3 length equals 16 residues. The junction had 6 bases not matched to a gene; V was cut back by 4 bases and J by 0 bases. The CDR3 DNA reads TGTGCCAGCAGTTCCGGGACAGGGCGGGTGAACACTGAAGCTTTCTTT. Residues: CASSSGTGRVNTEAFF.

This clonotype was detected many times. This chain connects TRBV20-1 to TRBJ2-5, with 8 positions matching TRBD2. J lost 2 bases, V lost 0 bases, and 8 bases had no gene match. CDR3 length: 16 amino acids. Germline V lookup: CDR1 DFQATT, CDR2 SNEGSKA (reference sequence). CDR3 sequence reads: CSARDWSSGAQETQYF. The CDR3 region has the DNA TGCAGTGCTAGAGATTGGAGTAGCGGGGCACAAGAGACCCAGTACTTC.

V gene TRBV7-9 combines with J gene TRBJ2-1; 13 bases line up with TRBD2. This CDR3 has 17 residues. Germline loops: CDR1 SEHNR, CDR2 FQNEAQ (reference sequence). V lost 6 bases and J lost 1; bases outside the gene matches: 6. The CDR3: CASSRTSGSKSYNEQFF. In DNA, the CDR3 is TGTGCCAGCAGTCGGACTAGCGGGAGTAAGTCCTACAATGAGCAGTTCTTC.

This clonotype came up many times. The V and J genes are TRBV29-1 and TRBJ2-7; 7 nucleotides align to TRBD1. V was clipped by 4 bases and J by 6 bases; unmatched bases: 6. CDR1 and CDR2 from the germline V gene are SQVTM and ANQGSEA. CDR3 length equals 12 residues. CDR3 region: CSVGTQGVEQYF. CDR3 coding DNA: TGCAGCGTTGGGACCCAGGGGGTCGAGCAGTACTTC.

This clonotype was observed a handful of times. The rearrangement uses TRBV12-3 or TRBV12-4 and TRBJ2-3, with 11 positions matching TRBD1. The length of the CDR3 is 15 residues. The V and J ends lost 6 bases and 4 bases, in that order; junction bases with no gene match: 6. The CDR3 is CASSPGQGVPDTQYF. The CDR3 DNA sequence: TGTGCCAGCAGCCCGGGACAGGGGGTGCCAGATACGCAGTATTTT.

This clonotype was recorded at least ten times. The chain joins TRBV10-3 to TRBJ2-7, with D possibly matching TRBD2 (6 bases). This CDR3 has 16 amino acids. Trimming removed 4 bases from V and 1 base from J, with 17 bases in between. Per germline, CDR1 ENHRY and CDR2 SYGVKD. CDR3 residues: CAISGIRGGGSYEQYF. The CDR3 region has the DNA TGTGCCATCAGTGGGATCCGCGGTGGGGGGTCCTACGAGCAGTACTTC.

This clonotype was counted a few times. The chain employs TRBV28 and TRBJ2-1; D uncertain. V lost 5 bases to trimming and J lost 7 bases, with 12 bases between them. Germline values: CDR1 MDHEN, CDR2 SYDVKM. CDR3 length equals 13 residues. The CDR3 nucleotides are TGTGCCAGCAGTCCCCTAGGGCGTAATGAGCAGTTCTTC. Its translation: CASSPLGRNEQFF.

This clonotype was detected a few times. The chain recombines TRBV7-6 with TRBJ2-3; 10 bases map to TRBD1. Per the germline V gene, CDR1 is SGHVS and CDR2 is FNYEAQ. There are 13 residues in the CDR3. Trimming cost V 4 bases and J 14 bases; bases outside gene matches: 9. The CDR3 loop reads CASSSRPGQGRYF. The CDR3 DNA reads TGTGCCAGCAGCTCTCGGCCGGGACAGGGGCGGTATTTT.

The chain links TRBV9 to TRBJ2-1; TRBD2 matches at 10 bases. CDR1 and CDR2 (germline): SGDLS, YYNGEE. The CDR3 is 14 residues long. The CDR3 is CAGQRGGIGNEQFF. CDR3 sequence (DNA): TGTGCGGGGCAGCGGGGGGGCATCGGGAATGAGCAGTTCTTC.

This clonotype has at least ten counts. The rearrangement links TRBV10-3 to TRBJ1-4, with TRBD1 as a possible D gene (5 bases). CDR3 length: 14 residues. The V gene lost 10 bases and the J gene lost 3 bases, with 15 bases spanning the gap. Germline V lookup: CDR1 ENHRY, CDR2 SYGVKD. The CDR3 sequence: CATGEGTSNEKLFF. Here the CDR3 DNA reads TGTGCCACCGGTGAGGGGACTTCTAATGAAAAACTGTTTTTT.

The V call is TRBV3-1, the J call TRBJ2-7, with 9 bases identical to TRBD2. This CDR3 spans 16 amino acids. Germline assignment: CDR1 LGHDT and CDR2 YNNKEL (reference sequence). The junction had 10 bases not matched to a gene; V was cut back by 5 bases and J by 2 bases. The CDR3, as DNA: TGTGCCAGCAGCGATCGAGAGGGACTAGCAGCCTACGAGCAGTACTTC. It encodes CASSDREGLAAYEQYF.

This clonotype was recorded a few times. J is TRBJ2-5 and V is TRBV28, with D unresolved. Trimming cost V 1 base and J 2 bases, with 8 bases left between them. Germline CDR1 reads MDHEN; CDR2 reads SYDVKM. The CDR3 length is 14 residues. DNA for the CDR3: TGTGCCAGCAGTTTATTCAGTGTACAAGAGACCCAGTACTTC. It translates to CASSLFSVQETQYF.